What follows are 21 T cell receptor beta chains derived from one specimen sequenced in a study of control samples from healthy donors and cancer patients. Profiling relied on immunoSEQ multiplex PCR, and the TCRdb table lists in-frame clones only, not all of them. The data contain about 160,000 clones, approximately 94% of them singletons. Specimen: blood. These receptors were taken from a man between 18 and 29 years old in good health.

The chain links TRBV6-4 to TRBJ2-1; D could derive from TRBD1 or TRBD2 (5 bases each). V was pared by 4 bases and J by 0 bases, with 7 bases between. Germline CDR1 is MRHNA and CDR2 is SNTAGT. The CDR3 is 14 amino acids. In DNA, the CDR3 is TGTGCCAGCAGTGCAGGGAGCTCCTACAATGAGCAGTTCTTC. Its translation is CASSAGSSYNEQFF.

The rearrangement joins TRBV30 to TRBJ1-4, with D hard to call. CDR1 is GTSNPN, CDR2 SVGIG, per germline (reference sequence). Trimming cost V 2 bases and J 4 bases, with 8 bases left between them. The CDR3 sequence is 13 residues long. The CDR3: CAWSFGINEKLFF. In DNA form, the CDR3 reads TGTGCCTGGAGTTTTGGAATTAATGAAAAACTGTTTTTT.

This sequence joins TRBV5-1 and TRBJ1-1, with D unresolved. The V and J ends lost 3 bases and 0 bases respectively, with 12 bases between them. Germline assignment: CDR1 SGHRS and CDR2 YFSETQ. The CDR3 has 15 amino acids. This CDR3 reads CASSWAGVMNTEAFF. CDR3 DNA: TGCGCCAGCAGCTGGGCTGGGGTTATGAACACTGAAGCTTTCTTT.

The rearrangement joins TRBV15 to TRBJ1-5; D uncertain. Germline V CDR1 and CDR2: LNHNV, YYDKDF (reference sequence). The CDR3 has 13 amino acids. The V gene lost 3 bases and the J gene lost 3 bases, with 6 bases spanning the gap. CDR3 sequence reads: CATSRGNNQPQHF. The DNA for the CDR3 is TGTGCCACCAGCAGGGGAAACAATCAGCCCCAGCATTTT.

This rearrangement joins TRBV3-1 (or the pseudogene TRBV3-2) to TRBJ1-2, with 7 bases lining up with TRBD1. There are 13 residues in the CDR3. V gave up 6 bases and J gave up 3 bases; unmatched junction bases: 4. Germline values: CDR1 LGHDT, CDR2 YNNKEL (reference sequence). CDR3 residues: CASSFDRDYGYTF. The CDR3 nucleotides are TGTGCCAGCAGTTTCGACAGGGACTATGGCTACACCTTC.

This chain uses TRBV19 with TRBJ2-1; 10 bases are a match to TRBD2. The junction had 9 bases not matched to a gene; V was cut back by 5 bases and J by 8 bases. The CDR3 contains 15 residues. Germline V gene lookup returns CDR1 LNHDA and CDR2 SQIVND (reference sequence). The CDR3: CASSRSVAGGDEQFF. For the CDR3, the DNA is TGTGCCAGTAGTCGCTCCGTAGCGGGAGGCGATGAGCAGTTCTTC.

The V and J genes are TRBV25-1 and TRBJ1-1; no definite D call. From germline, CDR1 is MGHDK and CDR2 SYGVNS. Trimming took off 2 bases at V and 8 bases at J, with 9 bases between the two ends. The CDR3 totals 12 residues. The CDR3 protein is CASSEGFGEAFF. CDR3 nucleotides: TGTGCCAGCAGTGAAGGCTTTGGAGAAGCTTTCTTT.

The chain has TRBV12-3 or TRBV12-4 and TRBJ1-2; D unclear. V was pared by 5 bases and J by 3 bases, with 4 bases between. The CDR3 contains 11 residues. Written as DNA, the CDR3 is TGTGCCAGCAGTGCCCACTATGGCTACACCTTC. This codes for CASSAHYGYTF.

CDR3 sequence: CATQQGANTEAFF. The CDR3 nucleotides read TGTGCCACCCAACAGGGGGCGAACACTGAAGCTTTCTTT. This chain links TRBV19 with TRBJ1-1; 9 bases are a match to TRBD1. Germline assignment: CDR1 LNHDA and CDR2 SQIVND (reference sequence). Losses at the gene ends were 10 bases for V and 1 base for J; bases not matched to a gene: 4. The CDR3 totals 13 residues.

The chain employs TRBV7-2 and TRBJ2-3; weak D call: TRBD1 (6 bases). V was clipped by 1 base and J by 1 base, with 9 bases between them. There are 15 residues in the CDR3. Germline V gives CDR1 SGHTA, CDR2 FQGNSA. The CDR3 bases are TGTGCCAGCAGCTTAGACAGGGTTGGCACAGATACGCAGTATTTT. Translation gives CASSLDRVGTDTQYF.

The chain is built from TRBV30 and TRBJ2-5; D gene uncertain. With 2 bases removed from V and 3 bases from J, the gap between germline ends came to 7 bases. There are 12 residues in the CDR3. The germline V gene has CDR1 GTSNPN and CDR2 SVGIG (reference sequence). CDR3 sequence (DNA): TGTGCCTGGAGTAGTCTGAAAGAGACCCAGTACTTC. Translation: CAWSSLKETQYF. Full variable domain (missing parts from reference TRBV30 and TRBJ2-5): SQTIHQWPATLVQPVGSPLSLECTVEGTSNPNLYWYRQAAGRGLQLLFYSVGIGQISSEVPQNLSASRPQDRQFILSSKKLLLSDSGFYLCAWSSLKETQYFGPGTRLLVL.

This clone was found a few times. The chain recombines TRBV11-2 with TRBJ2-5; no clear D. This CDR3 comprises 14 residues. Trimming removed 1 base from V and 6 bases from J, with 12 bases in between. The V gene's germline CDR1 is SGHAT and CDR2 FQNNGV. CDR3 DNA sequence: TGTGCCAGCAGCTTAGGAAGGGTTAGCCAGACCCAGTACTTC. It yields the protein CASSLGRVSQTQYF.

V and J are TRBV7-3 and TRBJ2-7; no clear D. The V gene lost 5 bases and the J gene lost 5 bases, with 13 bases spanning the gap. The CDR3 is 13 residues long. Germline loops: CDR1 SGHTA, CDR2 FQGTGA. The CDR3 nucleotides read TGTGCCAGCAGCCCCGGGCGAAACCACGAGCAGTACTTC. The encoded protein is CASSPGRNHEQYF.

V and J are TRBV9 and TRBJ1-1; D is undetermined. This CDR3 is 12 amino acids long. From germline, CDR1 is SGDLS and CDR2 YYNGEE. The V end lost 2 bases, the J end lost 5 bases, and 7 bases lay between the germline ends. The CDR3 loop reads CASSVRGTEAFF. The CDR3 DNA sequence: TGTGCCAGCAGCGTCCGTGGAACTGAAGCTTTCTTT.

The chain joins TRBV10-2 to TRBJ1-2, with D unresolved. This CDR3 is built from 13 residues. Germline-derived CDR1 and CDR2 are WSHSY and SAAADI. Between the trimmed V and J ends, which lost 3 bases and 2 bases, there was a span of 7 bases. CDR3 in DNA: TGCGCCAGCAGTGAAATGTCGAACTATGGCTACACCTTC. Its translation: CASSEMSNYGYTF.

Turning to this clone: This same CDR3 is encoded by further DNA sequences in the sample. This chain uses TRBV12-3 or TRBV12-4 with TRBJ1-5; D ambiguous. Trimming shortened V by 1 base and J by 7 bases, and 2 bases separated the two germline ends. The CDR3 loop spans 11 amino acids. The CDR3 reads CASSLGQPQHF. The CDR3 bases are TGTGCCAGCAGTTTAGGGCAGCCCCAGCATTTT.

This clone has more than one count but fewer than ten. For the CDR3, the DNA is TGTGCCAGCAGTGAAGCCTCCGGGGGAAACACAGATACGCAGTATTTT. Translating gives CASSEASGGNTDTQYF. The chain has TRBV2 and TRBJ2-3; D is possibly TRBD2 (6 bases). This CDR3 region has 16 residues. Trimming cost V 0 bases and J 2 bases, with 12 bases left between them. Germline V gene data show CDR1 as SNHLY and CDR2 as FYNNEI.

The chain combines TRBV9 with TRBJ1-6; D gene uncertain. Germline V gene lookup returns CDR1 SGDLS and CDR2 YYNGEE. V shed 0 bases and J shed 5 bases, with 9 bases lying between them. The length of the CDR3 is 15 residues. CDR3 loop: CASSVGTADNSPLHF. Written as DNA, the CDR3 is TGTGCCAGCAGCGTAGGGACGGCGGATAATTCACCCCTCCACTTT.

The J gene is TRBJ1-1, the V gene TRBV15; D is uncertain. The CDR3 loop spans 12 amino acids. Germline V lookup: CDR1 LNHNV, CDR2 YYDKDF (reference sequence). V was trimmed by 4 bases and J by 0 bases, leaving 3 bases between them. The CDR3 reads CATSKMNTEAFF. Here the CDR3 DNA reads TGTGCCACCAGCAAAATGAACACTGAAGCTTTCTTT. The full variable domain, rest sourced from reference TRBV15 and TRBJ1-1, is DAMVIQNPRYQVTQFGKPVTLSCSQTLNHNVMYWYQQKSSQAPKLLFHYYDKDFNNEADTPDNFQSRRPNTSFCFLDIRSPGLGDTAMYLCATSKMNTEAFFGQGTRLTVV.

The chain uses TRBV4-2 and TRBJ1-6; D is perhaps TRBD1 (5 bases). CDR1 and CDR2 from the germline V gene are LGHNA and YNFKEQ. The CDR3 is 14 amino acids. V was clipped by 0 bases and J by 9 bases, with 9 bases between them. CDR3: CASSQETEISPLHF. In nucleotides, the CDR3 is TGTGCCAGCAGCCAAGAGACAGAGATTTCACCCCTCCACTTT.

The chain links TRBV6-4 to TRBJ2-1; 11 bases map to TRBD2. The CDR3 is 16 residues long. Germline V lookup: CDR1 MRHNA, CDR2 SNTAGT. With 3 bases clipped from V and 3 bases from J, the junction kept 4 bases outside the gene matches. CDR3 in DNA: TGTGCCAGCAGTGAACAGACTAGCGGGGACTACAATGAGCAGTTCTTC. Translating gives CASSEQTSGDYNEQFF.